A single sample gave rise to the 25 T cell receptor beta chains below, sequenced in a study of identical twins. In TCRdb, the 5' RACE reads were re-called with MiXCR into one record per CDR3 protein. The data hold about 210,000 distinct CDR3 sequences, with less than 9.5% observed a single time. Sequencing was carried out using memory (CD45RO+) T cells sorted from blood. Receptors originate from a woman aged 18-29 years in good health.

This clonotype came up a few times. The chain combines TRBV11-2 with TRBJ2-5; D call uncertain. The CDR3 sequence is 13 residues long. Trimming took off 3 bases at V and 3 bases at J, with 8 bases between the two ends. Germline CDR1 is SGHAT and CDR2 is FQNNGV. CDR3 sequence: CASSLAPKETQYF. CDR3 nucleotides: TGTGCCAGCAGCTTGGCCCCCAAAGAGACCCAGTACTTC.

Only a few counts were recorded for this clonotype. The CDR3 region has the DNA TGTGCCAGCTCACCACCGTCTAGCGGGAATGAAGATACGCAGTATTTT. As protein: CASSPPSSGNEDTQYF. The gene calls are TRBV18 and TRBJ2-3, with 9 bases aligning to TRBD2. Germline V CDR1 and CDR2: KGHSH, LQKENI. Trimming at V came to 0 bases and at J to 5 bases, leaving 6 bases not matched to a gene. This CDR3 contains 16 residues.

This clonotype was seen a handful of times. The chain is built from TRBV9 and TRBJ2-3; 14 nucleotides align to TRBD2. CDR3 length: 16 amino acids. The germline CDR1 and CDR2 sequences are SGDLS and YYNGEE. V lost 3 bases, J lost 7 bases, and 7 bases stayed unmatched. CDR3 bases: TGTGCCAGCAGCGGGACTAGCGGGAGGTTCGGAAATACGCAGTATTTT. Translating it yields CASSGTSGRFGNTQYF.

The sample holds many counts of this clonotype. V gene TRBV7-9 combines with J gene TRBJ1-4; weak D call: TRBD1 (5 bases). Trimming took 2 bases from V and 1 from J, leaving 8 bases between them. The CDR3 extends over 15 amino acids. Germline V gives CDR1 SEHNR, CDR2 FQNEAQ (reference sequence). In DNA form, the CDR3 reads TGTGCCAGCAGCTTACTTGGGGGAACTAATGAAAAACTGTTTTTT. Amino acids: CASSLLGGTNEKLFF. Complete variable domain (other parts from reference TRBV7-9 and TRBJ1-4): DTGVSQNPRHKITKRGQNVTFRCDPISEHNRLYWYRQTLGQGPEFLTYFQNEAQLEKSRLLSDRFSAERPKGSFSTLEIQRTEQGDSAMYLCASSLLGGTNEKLFFGSGTQLSVL.

This clonotype was seen only a few times. This sequence joins TRBV20-1 and TRBJ1-6; possibly TRBD1 for D (5 bases). The germline CDR1 and CDR2 sequences are DFQATT and SNEGSKA (reference sequence). The ends were cut back, 3 bases at V and 8 bases at J, with 17 bases in the middle. The CDR3 sequence is 15 residues long. The CDR3 region has the DNA TGCAGTGCTAGGAGGGAGACAGCCGGGGATTCACCCCTCCACTTT. Amino acids: CSARRETAGDSPLHF.

This clonotype appeared a few times. The CDR3 nucleotides read TGCAGTGCTAGAGTTGACGGAGTGGAGCAGTACTTC. Encoded protein: CSARVDGVEQYF. This rearrangement joins TRBV20-1 to TRBJ2-7; D gene unclear. The CDR3 consists of 12 residues. V lost 1 base and J 7 bases, leaving 11 bases between the germline ends. Germline V gene lookup returns CDR1 DFQATT and CDR2 SNEGSKA (reference sequence).

This clonotype was found a few times. The chain combines TRBV20-1 with TRBJ1-2; no clear D gene. CDR1 and CDR2 from the germline V gene are DFQATT and SNEGSKA (reference sequence). The CDR3 consists of 11 residues. Trimming took off 7 bases at V and 5 bases at J, with 11 bases between the two ends. CDR3 in DNA: TGCAGTGGGGCCAGCCTTTATGGCTACACCTTC. Translation: CSGASLYGYTF.

This clonotype appeared many times. The V and J genes are TRBV5-5 and TRBJ2-2, with 9 bases aligning to TRBD2. This CDR3 region has 17 residues. From germline, CDR1 is SGHKS and CDR2 YYEKEE (reference sequence). J gave up 4 bases and V 0 bases, and 7 bases lay outside the gene matches. The CDR3 region is CASSLALAGGLTGELFF. CDR3 DNA sequence: TGTGCCAGCAGCTTGGCACTAGCGGGCGGCCTCACCGGGGAGCTGTTTTTT.

Ten or more counts support this clonotype. The CDR3 DNA sequence: TGTGCCACTAAGGGGACCGCTGGGAGCACAGATACGCAGTATTTT. Its protein product is CATKGTAGSTDTQYF. The J gene is TRBJ2-3, the V gene TRBV6-1, with D perhaps TRBD1 or TRBD2 (5 bases each). CDR3 length equals 15 residues. Trimming stripped 10 bases from V and 0 bases from J, with 17 bases between. The germline V gene encodes CDR1 MNHNS and CDR2 SASEGT.

This clonotype has more than one count but fewer than ten. The chain combines TRBV6-5 with TRBJ2-7, with TRBD2 as a possible D gene (5 bases). Trimming removed 0 bases at V and 0 bases at J, with 12 bases between. This CDR3 contains 16 residues. Germline assignment: CDR1 MNHEY and CDR2 SVGAGI. The CDR3 loop reads CASSYSRGGGSYEQYF. CDR3 in DNA: TGTGCCAGCAGTTACTCCCGGGGTGGCGGCTCCTACGAGCAGTACTTC.

CDR3: CASSDVLAGGQQYF. The CDR3 nucleotides read TGTGCCAGCAGCGACGTCCTAGCGGGAGGTCAGCAGTACTTC. This chain uses TRBV28 with TRBJ2-7, with 11 positions matching TRBD2. With V trimmed by 6 bases and J by 8 bases, 9 bases remained unmatched. The CDR3 covers 14 residues. The germline CDR1 and CDR2 sequences are MDHEN and SYDVKM.

This clonotype has a count of ten or more. This rearrangement joins TRBV10-3 to TRBJ2-5, with a weak D call TRBD2 (6 bases). V lost 0 bases to trimming and J lost 5 bases, with 10 bases between them. Germline assignment: CDR1 ENHRY and CDR2 SYGVKD. The CDR3 extends over 14 amino acids. The DNA of the CDR3 is TGTGCCATCAGTGAGTCGAGAACTAGCGAGACCCAGTACTTC. This gives the protein CAISESRTSETQYF.

This clonotype was observed many times. J is TRBJ2-3 and V is TRBV7-2, with 10 bases lining up with TRBD2. In germline, CDR1 is SGHTA, CDR2 FQGNSA. V lost 3 bases and J lost 4; bases outside the gene matches: 4. This CDR3 region has 15 residues. CDR3 region: CASSFTSGNADTQYF. Written as DNA, the CDR3 is TGTGCCAGCAGCTTTACTAGCGGGAATGCAGATACGCAGTATTTT.

This clonotype has only a few counts. The chain couples TRBV29-1 to TRBJ1-1; D gene uncertain. The CDR3 spans 10 residues. V was trimmed by 7 bases and J by 8 bases, leaving 11 bases between them. Germline assignment: CDR1 SQVTM and CDR2 ANQGSEA. CDR3 sequence reads: CSGGNSEAFF. CDR3 DNA sequence: TGCAGCGGCGGGAACTCAGAAGCTTTCTTT.

This clonotype was recorded a few times. This chain uses TRBV7-9 with TRBJ2-1; 10 nucleotides agree with TRBD1. The CDR3 is made up of 15 amino acids. Trimming took 4 bases from V and 1 from J; bases not matched to a gene: 1. The V gene's germline CDR1 is SEHNR and CDR2 FQNEAQ (reference sequence). This chain's CDR3 is CASSSDRGSYNEQFF. The DNA for the CDR3 is TGTGCCAGCAGCTCGGACAGGGGGTCCTACAATGAGCAGTTCTTC.

The table lists this clonotype with a few counts. The chain uses TRBV28 and TRBJ2-4; tentatively, D is TRBD2 (6 bases). The CDR3 has 14 amino acids. The germline V gene encodes CDR1 MDHEN and CDR2 SYDVKM. The V and J ends lost 5 bases and 4 bases respectively, with 12 bases between them. The CDR3 reads CASSPPGLKNIQYF. In DNA, the CDR3 is TGTGCCAGCAGTCCCCCGGGACTGAAAAACATTCAGTACTTC.

The chain uses TRBV7-9 and TRBJ2-2, with 8 bases matching TRBD2. Trimming removed 5 bases from V and 7 bases from J; junction bases left unmatched: 12. The CDR3 runs 16 residues. Per germline, CDR1 SEHNR and CDR2 FQNEAQ (reference sequence). This chain's CDR3 is CASSPYRTSIGGELFF. CDR3 in DNA: TGTGCCAGCAGCCCCTACCGGACTAGCATTGGCGGGGAGCTGTTTTTT.

This clonotype was detected a few times. The chain combines TRBV15 with TRBJ2-5, with D possibly TRBD2 on 5 matching bases. The CDR3 sequence is 14 residues long. V was trimmed by 1 base and J by 4 bases, leaving 10 bases between them. CDR1 LNHNV and CDR2 YYDKDF come from the germline V gene (reference sequence). The CDR3 reads CATSRAGSAETQYF. Written as DNA, the CDR3 is TGTGCCACCAGCAGAGCCGGTAGCGCAGAGACCCAGTACTTC.

Ten or more counts support this clonotype. The rearrangement uses TRBV7-9 and TRBJ2-5; a weak D match, TRBD2 (5 bases). The germline CDR1 and CDR2 sequences are SEHNR and FQNEAQ (reference sequence). The germline V and J ends were trimmed by 7 bases and 3 bases, with 9 bases remaining between them. This CDR3 has 12 amino acids. The CDR3 nucleotides read TGTGCCAGCAATAAGGGAGAAGAGACCCAGTACTTC. Amino acid sequence: CASNKGEETQYF.

The table lists this clonotype with many counts. This rearrangement joins TRBV5-1 to TRBJ1-1, with TRBD1 matching over 7 bases. J was trimmed by 1 base and V by 4 bases; bases with no gene match: 4. Germline assignment: CDR1 SGHRS and CDR2 YFSETQ. The CDR3 runs 14 residues. The CDR3 nucleotides are TGCGCCAGCAGCCCGGGACAGCCGAACACTGAAGCTTTCTTT. It yields the protein CASSPGQPNTEAFF.

In its sample, this clonotype is medium-sized (0.01 to 0.1%). The CDR3: CSAVSGEAGSYEQYF. DNA for the CDR3: TGCAGTGCTGTTAGTGGGGAGGCAGGGTCCTACGAGCAGTACTTC. The V gene is TRBV20-1, the J gene TRBJ2-7; weak D call: TRBD2 (6 bases). V shed 5 bases and J shed 1 base, with 18 bases lying between them. Germline V CDR1 and CDR2: DFQATT, SNEGSKA (reference sequence). The CDR3 is 15 amino acids.

This clonotype was observed many times. Written as DNA, the CDR3 is TGCAGTGCTAGATCCGGGAGGCTTAGCACAGATACGCAGTATTTT. Its translation: CSARSGRLSTDTQYF. The chain carries TRBV20-1 and TRBJ2-3, with 7 nucleotides matching TRBD2. Germline CDR1 reads DFQATT; CDR2 reads SNEGSKA (reference sequence). The CDR3 spans 15 residues. With V trimmed by 2 bases and J by 0 bases, 5 bases remained unmatched.

There are many counts of this clonotype. The V gene is TRBV20-1, the J gene TRBJ1-5; D may be TRBD1 (5 bases). Trimming left V 5 bases short and J 0 bases short, with 14 bases between. Per the germline V gene, CDR1 is DFQATT and CDR2 is SNEGSKA (reference sequence). CDR3 length: 15 amino acids. The CDR3, as DNA: TGCAGTGCTGTGGGACGGATTAATAGCAATCAGCCCCAGCATTTT. It codes for CSAVGRINSNQPQHF.

This clonotype appeared many times. The rearrangement uses TRBV29-1 and TRBJ2-1, with 7 bases matching TRBD2. J lost 10 bases, V lost 0 bases, and 9 bases had no gene match. Looked up from germline, CDR1 is SQVTM and CDR2 is ANQGSEA. The CDR3 is 14 residues long. CDR3 nucleotide sequence: TGCAGCGTTGAAGATTCGGGGACTACTAGGGAGCAGTTCTTC. Its protein is CSVEDSGTTREQFF.

In DNA, the CDR3 is TGTGCCAGCAGTTACTCCGCGCAGGTAGATACGCAGTATTTT. Its translation: CASSYSAQVDTQYF. This chain links TRBV6-5 with TRBJ2-3; D is uncertain. The germline V and J ends were trimmed by 0 bases and 5 bases, with 9 bases remaining between them. CDR1 is MNHEY and CDR2 is SVGAGI in the germline V gene. The CDR3 runs 14 residues.